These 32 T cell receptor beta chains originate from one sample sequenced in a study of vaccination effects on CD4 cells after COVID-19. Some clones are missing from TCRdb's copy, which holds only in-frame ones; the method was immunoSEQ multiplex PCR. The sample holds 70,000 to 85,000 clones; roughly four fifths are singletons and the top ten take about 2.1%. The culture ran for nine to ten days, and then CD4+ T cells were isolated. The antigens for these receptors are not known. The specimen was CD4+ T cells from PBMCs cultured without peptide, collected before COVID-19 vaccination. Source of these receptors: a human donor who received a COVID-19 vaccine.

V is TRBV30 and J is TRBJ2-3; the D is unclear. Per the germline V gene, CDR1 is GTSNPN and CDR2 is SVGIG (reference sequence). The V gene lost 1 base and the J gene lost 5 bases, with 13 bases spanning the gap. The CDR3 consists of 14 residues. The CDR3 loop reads CAWSATRLGDTQYF. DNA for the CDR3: TGTGCCTGGAGTGCTACCCGTTTGGGAGATACGCAGTATTTT. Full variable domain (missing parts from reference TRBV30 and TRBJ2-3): SQTIHQWPATLVQPVGSPLSLECTVEGTSNPNLYWYRQAAGRGLQLLFYSVGIGQISSEVPQNLSASRPQDRQFILSSKKLLLSDSGFYLCAWSATRLGDTQYFGPGTRLTVL.

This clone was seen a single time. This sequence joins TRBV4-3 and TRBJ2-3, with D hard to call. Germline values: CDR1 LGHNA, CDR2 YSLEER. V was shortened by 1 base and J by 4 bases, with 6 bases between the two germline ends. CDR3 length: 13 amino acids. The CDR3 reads CASSQGEADTQYF. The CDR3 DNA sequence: TGCGCCAGCAGCCAAGGGGAAGCAGATACGCAGTATTTT.

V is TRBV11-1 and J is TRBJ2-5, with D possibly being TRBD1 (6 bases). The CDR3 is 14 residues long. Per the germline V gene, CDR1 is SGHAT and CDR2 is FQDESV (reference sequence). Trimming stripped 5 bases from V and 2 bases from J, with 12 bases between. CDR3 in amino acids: CASSPFQGQETQYF. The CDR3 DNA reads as TGTGCCAGCAGCCCTTTTCAGGGGCAAGAGACCCAGTACTTC.

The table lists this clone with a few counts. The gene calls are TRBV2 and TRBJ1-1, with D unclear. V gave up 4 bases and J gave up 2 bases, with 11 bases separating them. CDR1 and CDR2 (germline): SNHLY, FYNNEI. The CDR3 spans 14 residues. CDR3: CASSGSRTNTEAFF. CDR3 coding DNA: TGTGCCAGCAGTGGGTCACGGACTAACACTGAAGCTTTCTTT. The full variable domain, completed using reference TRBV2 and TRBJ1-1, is EPEVTQTPSHQVTQMGQEVILRCVPISNHLYFYWYRQILGQKVEFLVSFYNNEISEKSEIFDDQFSVERPDGSNFTLKIRSTKLEDSAMYFCASSGSRTNTEAFFGQGTRLTVV.

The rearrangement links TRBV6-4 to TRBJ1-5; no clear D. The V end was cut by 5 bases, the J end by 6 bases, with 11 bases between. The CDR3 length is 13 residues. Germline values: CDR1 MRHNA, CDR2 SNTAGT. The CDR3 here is CASSRQAGQPQHF. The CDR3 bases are TGTGCCAGCAGTCGCCAGGCGGGTCAGCCCCAGCATTTT.

DNA of the CDR3: TGTGCCAGTAGTAAGGGGGACAGCCGAAACACCATATATTTT. It yields the protein CASSKGDSRNTIYF. This chain uses TRBV19 with TRBJ1-3, with TRBD1 matching over 7 bases. The CDR3 has 14 amino acids. V gave up 4 bases and J gave up 5 bases; unmatched junction bases: 5. CDR1 is LNHDA, CDR2 SQIVND, per germline (reference sequence). Drawing the rest from reference TRBV19 and TRBJ1-3, the complete variable domain is DGGITQSPKYLFRKEGQNVTLSCEQNLNHDAMYWYRQDPGQGLRLIYYSQIVNDFQKGDIAEGYSVSREKKESFPLTVTSAQKNPTAFYLCASSKGDSRNTIYFGEGSWLTVV.

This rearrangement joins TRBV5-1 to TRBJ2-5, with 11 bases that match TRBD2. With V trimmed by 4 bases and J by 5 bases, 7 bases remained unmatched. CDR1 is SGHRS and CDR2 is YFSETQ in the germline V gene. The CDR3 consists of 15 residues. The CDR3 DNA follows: TGCGCCAGCAGCCCGGGGACTAGCGGATCGGAGACCCAGTACTTC. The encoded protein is CASSPGTSGSETQYF.

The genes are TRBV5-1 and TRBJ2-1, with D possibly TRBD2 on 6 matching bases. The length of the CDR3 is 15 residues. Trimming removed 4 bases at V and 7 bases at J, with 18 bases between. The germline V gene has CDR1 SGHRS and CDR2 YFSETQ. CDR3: CASSPLTAGLNEQFF. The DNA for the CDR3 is TGCGCCAGCAGCCCCCTAACGGCGGGGCTTAATGAGCAGTTCTTC.

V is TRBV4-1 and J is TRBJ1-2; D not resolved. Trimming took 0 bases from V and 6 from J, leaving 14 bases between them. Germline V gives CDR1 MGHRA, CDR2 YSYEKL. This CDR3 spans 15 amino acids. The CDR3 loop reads CASSQDKMGANGYTF. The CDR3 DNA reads TGCGCCAGCAGCCAAGATAAAATGGGAGCTAATGGCTACACCTTC.

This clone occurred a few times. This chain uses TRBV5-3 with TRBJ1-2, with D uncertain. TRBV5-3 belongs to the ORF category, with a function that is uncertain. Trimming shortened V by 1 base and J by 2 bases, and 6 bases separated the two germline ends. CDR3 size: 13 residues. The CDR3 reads CARSLSGNYGYTF. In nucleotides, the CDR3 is TGTGCCAGAAGCTTGTCCGGGAACTATGGCTACACCTTC.

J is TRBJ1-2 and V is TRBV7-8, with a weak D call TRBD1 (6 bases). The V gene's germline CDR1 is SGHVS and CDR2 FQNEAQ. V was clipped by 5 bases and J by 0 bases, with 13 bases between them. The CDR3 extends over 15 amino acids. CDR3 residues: CASSKRTDSNYGYTF. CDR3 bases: TGTGCCAGCAGCAAGCGGACAGACTCTAACTATGGCTACACCTTC.

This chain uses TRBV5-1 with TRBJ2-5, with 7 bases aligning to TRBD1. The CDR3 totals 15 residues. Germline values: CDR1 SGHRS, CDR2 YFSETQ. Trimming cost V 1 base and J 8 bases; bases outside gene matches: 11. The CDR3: CASSLTIGGEYTQYF. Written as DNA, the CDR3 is TGCGCCAGCAGCTTGACGATAGGGGGCGAATATACCCAGTACTTC. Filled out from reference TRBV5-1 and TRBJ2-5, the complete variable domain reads KAGVTQTPRYLIKTRGQQVTLSCSPISGHRSVSWYQQTPGQGLQFLFEYFSETQRNKGNFPGRFSGRQFSNSRSEMNVSTLELGDSALYLCASSLTIGGEYTQYFGPGTRLLVL.

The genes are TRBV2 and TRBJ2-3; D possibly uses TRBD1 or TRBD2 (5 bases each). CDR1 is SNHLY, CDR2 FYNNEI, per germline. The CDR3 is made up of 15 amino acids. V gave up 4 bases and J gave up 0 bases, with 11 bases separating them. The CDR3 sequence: CASSGGYVSTDTQYF. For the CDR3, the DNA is TGTGCCAGCAGTGGGGGGTATGTGAGCACAGATACGCAGTATTTT.

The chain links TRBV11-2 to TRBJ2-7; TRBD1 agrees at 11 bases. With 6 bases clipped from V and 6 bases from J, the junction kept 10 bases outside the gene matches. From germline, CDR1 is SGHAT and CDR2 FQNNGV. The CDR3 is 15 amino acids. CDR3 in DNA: TGTGCCAGCAGTTCTCGCCTGGGACAGGGGGTCGAGCAGTACGTC. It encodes CASSSRLGQGVEQYV.

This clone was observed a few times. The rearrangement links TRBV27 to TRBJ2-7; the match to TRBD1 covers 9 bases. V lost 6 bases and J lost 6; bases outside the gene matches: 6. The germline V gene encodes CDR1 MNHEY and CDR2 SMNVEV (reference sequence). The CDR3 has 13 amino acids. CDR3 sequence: CASRRQGGGEQYV. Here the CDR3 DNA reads TGTGCCAGCAGGCGACAGGGGGGTGGCGAGCAGTACGTC.

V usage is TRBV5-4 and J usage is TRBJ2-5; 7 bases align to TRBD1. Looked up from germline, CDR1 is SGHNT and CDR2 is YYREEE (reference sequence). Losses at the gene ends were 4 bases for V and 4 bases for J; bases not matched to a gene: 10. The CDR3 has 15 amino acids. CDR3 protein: CASSPPTGAGETQYF. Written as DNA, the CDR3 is TGTGCCAGCAGCCCACCCACAGGGGCGGGAGAGACCCAGTACTTC.

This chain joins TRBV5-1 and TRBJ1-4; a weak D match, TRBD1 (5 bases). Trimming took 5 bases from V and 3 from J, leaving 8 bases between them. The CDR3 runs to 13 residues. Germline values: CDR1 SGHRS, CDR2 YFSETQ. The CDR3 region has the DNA TGCGCCAGCAGGGGGCAGCCTAATGAAAAACTGTTTTTT. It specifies CASRGQPNEKLFF.

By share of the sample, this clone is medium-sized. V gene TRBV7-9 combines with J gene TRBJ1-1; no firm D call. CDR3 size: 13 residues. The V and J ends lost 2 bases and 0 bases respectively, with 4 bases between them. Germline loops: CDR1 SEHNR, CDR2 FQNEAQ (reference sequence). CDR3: CASSLSLNTEAFF. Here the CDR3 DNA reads TGTGCCAGCAGCTTAAGCCTGAACACTGAAGCTTTCTTT.

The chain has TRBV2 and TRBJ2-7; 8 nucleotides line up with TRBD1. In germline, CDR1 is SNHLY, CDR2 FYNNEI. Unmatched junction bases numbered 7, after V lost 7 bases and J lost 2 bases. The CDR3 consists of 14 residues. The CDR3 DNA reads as TGTGCCAGCAACAAGCAGGGGGCTCCCTACGAGCAGTACGTC. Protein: CASNKQGAPYEQYV.

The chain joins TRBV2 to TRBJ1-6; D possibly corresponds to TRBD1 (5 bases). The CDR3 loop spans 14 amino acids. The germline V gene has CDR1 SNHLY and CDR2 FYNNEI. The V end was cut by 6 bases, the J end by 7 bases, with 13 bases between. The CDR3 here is CASRGFRDNSPLHF. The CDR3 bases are TGTGCCAGCAGGGGGTTCAGGGACAATTCACCCCTCCACTTT.

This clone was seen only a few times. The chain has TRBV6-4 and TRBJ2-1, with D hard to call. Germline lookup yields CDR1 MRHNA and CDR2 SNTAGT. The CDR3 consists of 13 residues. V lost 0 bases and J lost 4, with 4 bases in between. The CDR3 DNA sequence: TGTGCCAGCAGTGACTCGATATACAATGAGCAGTTCTTC. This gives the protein CASSDSIYNEQFF.

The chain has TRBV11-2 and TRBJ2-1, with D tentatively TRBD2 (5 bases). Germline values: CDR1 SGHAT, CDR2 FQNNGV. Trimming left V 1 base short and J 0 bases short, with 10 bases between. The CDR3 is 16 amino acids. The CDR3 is CASSLVPGSSYNEQFF. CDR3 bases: TGTGCCAGCAGCTTAGTACCTGGGAGCTCCTACAATGAGCAGTTCTTC.

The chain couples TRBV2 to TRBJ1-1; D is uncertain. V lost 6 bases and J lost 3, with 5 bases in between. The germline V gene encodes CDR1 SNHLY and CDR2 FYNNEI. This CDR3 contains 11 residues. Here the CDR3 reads CASRLDTEAFF. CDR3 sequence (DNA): TGTGCCAGCAGACTGGACACTGAAGCTTTCTTT. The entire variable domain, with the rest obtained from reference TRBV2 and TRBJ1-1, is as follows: EPEVTQTPSHQVTQMGQEVILRCVPISNHLYFYWYRQILGQKVEFLVSFYNNEISEKSEIFDDQFSVERPDGSNFTLKIRSTKLEDSAMYFCASRLDTEAFFGQGTRLTVV.

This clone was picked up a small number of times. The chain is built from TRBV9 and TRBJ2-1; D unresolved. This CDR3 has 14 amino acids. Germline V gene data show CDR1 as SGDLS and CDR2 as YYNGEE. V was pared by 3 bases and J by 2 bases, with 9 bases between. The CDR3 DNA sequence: TGTGCCAGCAGCGAAAAGGGTACCTACAATGAGCAGTTCTTC. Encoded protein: CASSEKGTYNEQFF.

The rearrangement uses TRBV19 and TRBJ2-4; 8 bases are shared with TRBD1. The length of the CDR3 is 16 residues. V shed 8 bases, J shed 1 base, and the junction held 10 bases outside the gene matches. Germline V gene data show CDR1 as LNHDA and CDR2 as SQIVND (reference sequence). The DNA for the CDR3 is TGTGCCAGTGGGCCCCGACAGGGGATGGCCAAAAACATTCAGTACTTC. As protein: CASGPRQGMAKNIQYF.

CDR3 sequence reads: CASSQVGFEETQYF. The CDR3 bases are TGTGCCAGCAGCCAAGTGGGGTTCGAGGAGACCCAGTACTTC. This chain links TRBV3-1 (or the pseudogene TRBV3-2) with TRBJ2-5; D is unresolved. V was shortened by 1 base and J by 5 bases, with 11 bases between the two germline ends. This CDR3 has 14 amino acids. Germline V gene sequence: CDR1 LGHDT, CDR2 YNNKEL (reference sequence).

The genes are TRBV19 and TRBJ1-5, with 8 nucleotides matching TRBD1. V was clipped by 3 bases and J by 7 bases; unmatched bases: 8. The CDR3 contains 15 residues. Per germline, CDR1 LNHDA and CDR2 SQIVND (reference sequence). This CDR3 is CASSMEDRGRQPQHF. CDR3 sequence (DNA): TGTGCCAGTAGTATGGAAGACAGGGGTCGCCAGCCCCAGCATTTT.

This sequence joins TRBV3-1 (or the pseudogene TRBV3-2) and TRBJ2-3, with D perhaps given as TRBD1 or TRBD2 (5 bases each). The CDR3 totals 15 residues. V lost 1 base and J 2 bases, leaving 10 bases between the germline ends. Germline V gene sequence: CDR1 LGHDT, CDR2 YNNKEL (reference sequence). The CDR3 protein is CASSQGGLDTDTQYF. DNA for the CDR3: TGTGCCAGCAGCCAAGGGGGGTTGGACACAGATACGCAGTATTTT.

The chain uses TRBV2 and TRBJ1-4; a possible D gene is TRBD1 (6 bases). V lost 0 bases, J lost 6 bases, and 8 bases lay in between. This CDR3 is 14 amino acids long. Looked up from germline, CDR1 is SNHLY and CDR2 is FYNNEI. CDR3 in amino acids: CASSEAGGYEKLFF. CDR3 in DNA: TGTGCCAGCAGTGAAGCTGGGGGCTATGAAAAACTGTTTTTT.

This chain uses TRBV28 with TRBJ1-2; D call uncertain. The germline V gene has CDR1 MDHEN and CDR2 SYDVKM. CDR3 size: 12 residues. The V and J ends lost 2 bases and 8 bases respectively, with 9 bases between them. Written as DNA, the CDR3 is TGTGCCAGCAGTTTAGAGGGATTCGGCTACACCTTC. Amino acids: CASSLEGFGYTF.

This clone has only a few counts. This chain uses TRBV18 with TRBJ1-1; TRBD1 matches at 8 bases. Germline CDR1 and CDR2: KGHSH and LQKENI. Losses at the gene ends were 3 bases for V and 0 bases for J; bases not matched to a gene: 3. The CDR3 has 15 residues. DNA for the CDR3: TGTGCCAGCTCACCCACGACAGGGGTGAACACTGAAGCTTTCTTT. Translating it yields CASSPTTGVNTEAFF.

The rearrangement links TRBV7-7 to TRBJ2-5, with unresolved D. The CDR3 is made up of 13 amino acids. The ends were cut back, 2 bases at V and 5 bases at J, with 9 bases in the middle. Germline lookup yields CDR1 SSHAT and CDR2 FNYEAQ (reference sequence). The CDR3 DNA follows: TGTGCCAGCAGCTTACAAAACCTCGAGACCCAGTACTTC. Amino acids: CASSLQNLETQYF.